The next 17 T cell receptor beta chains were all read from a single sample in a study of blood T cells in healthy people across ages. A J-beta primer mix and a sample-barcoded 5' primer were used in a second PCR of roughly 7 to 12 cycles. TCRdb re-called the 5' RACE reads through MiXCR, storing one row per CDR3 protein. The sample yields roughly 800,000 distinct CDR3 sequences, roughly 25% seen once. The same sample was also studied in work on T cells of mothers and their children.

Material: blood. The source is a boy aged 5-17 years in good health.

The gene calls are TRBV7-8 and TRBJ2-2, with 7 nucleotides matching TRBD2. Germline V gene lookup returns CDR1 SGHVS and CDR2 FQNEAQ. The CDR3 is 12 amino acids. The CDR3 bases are TGTGCGTGGACTAGGGACACCGGGGAGCTGTTTTTT. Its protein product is CAWTRDTGELFF.

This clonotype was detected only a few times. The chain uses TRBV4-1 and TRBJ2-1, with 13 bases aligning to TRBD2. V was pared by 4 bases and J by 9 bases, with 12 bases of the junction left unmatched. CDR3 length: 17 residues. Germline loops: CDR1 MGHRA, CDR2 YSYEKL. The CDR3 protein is CASSPSHGLAGESEQFF. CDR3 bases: TGCGCCAGCAGCCCTTCCCACGGACTAGCGGGAGAGTCTGAGCAGTTCTTC.

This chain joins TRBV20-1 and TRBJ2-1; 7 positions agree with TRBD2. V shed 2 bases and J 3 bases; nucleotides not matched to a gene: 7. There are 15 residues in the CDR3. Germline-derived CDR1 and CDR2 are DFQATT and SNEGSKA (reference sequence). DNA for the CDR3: TGCAGTGCTAGAAAAGGGACTAACTACTACAATGAGCAGTTCTTC. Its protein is CSARKGTNYYNEQFF.

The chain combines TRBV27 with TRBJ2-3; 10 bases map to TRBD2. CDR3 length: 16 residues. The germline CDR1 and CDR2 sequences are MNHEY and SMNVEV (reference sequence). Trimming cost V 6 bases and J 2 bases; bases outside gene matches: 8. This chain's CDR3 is CASSLILAGYTDTQYF. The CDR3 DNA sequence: TGTGCCAGCAGCCTTATACTAGCGGGGTACACAGATACGCAGTATTTT.

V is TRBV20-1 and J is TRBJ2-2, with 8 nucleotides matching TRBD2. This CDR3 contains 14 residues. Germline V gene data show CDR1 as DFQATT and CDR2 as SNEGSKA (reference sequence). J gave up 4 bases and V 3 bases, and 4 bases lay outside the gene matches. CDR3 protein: CSARFSGSTGELFF. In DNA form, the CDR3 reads TGCAGTGCTAGGTTCAGCGGGAGCACCGGGGAGCTGTTTTTT.

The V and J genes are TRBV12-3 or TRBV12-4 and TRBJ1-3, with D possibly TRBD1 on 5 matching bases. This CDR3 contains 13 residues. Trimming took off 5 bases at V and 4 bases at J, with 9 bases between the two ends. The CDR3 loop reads CASSPGTGNTIYF. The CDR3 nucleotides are TGTGCCAGCAGTCCCGGGACGGGAAACACCATATATTTT.

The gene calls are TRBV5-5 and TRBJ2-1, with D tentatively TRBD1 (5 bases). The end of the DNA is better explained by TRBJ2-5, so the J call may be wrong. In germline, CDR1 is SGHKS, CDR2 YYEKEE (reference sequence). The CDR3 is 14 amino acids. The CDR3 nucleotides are TGTGCCAGCAGCTTGTGGCAGGGCGTCGAGACCCAGTACTTC. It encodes CASSLWQGVETQYF.

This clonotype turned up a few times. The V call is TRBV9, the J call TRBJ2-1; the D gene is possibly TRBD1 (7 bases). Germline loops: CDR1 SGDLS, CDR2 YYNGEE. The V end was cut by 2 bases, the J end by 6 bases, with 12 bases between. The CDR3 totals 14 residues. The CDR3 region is CASSVGGTANEQFF. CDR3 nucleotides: TGTGCCAGCAGCGTGGGCGGGACAGCCAATGAGCAGTTCTTC.

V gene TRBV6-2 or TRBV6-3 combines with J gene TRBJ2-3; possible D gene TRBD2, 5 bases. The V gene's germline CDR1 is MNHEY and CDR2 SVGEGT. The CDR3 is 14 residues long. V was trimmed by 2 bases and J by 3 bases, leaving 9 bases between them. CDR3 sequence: CASSYVGRTDTQYF. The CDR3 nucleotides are TGTGCCAGCAGTTACGTTGGGAGAACAGATACGCAGTATTTT.

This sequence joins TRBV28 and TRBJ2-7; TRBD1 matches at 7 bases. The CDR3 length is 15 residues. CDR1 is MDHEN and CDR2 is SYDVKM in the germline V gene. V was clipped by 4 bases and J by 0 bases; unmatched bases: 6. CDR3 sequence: CASSSETGSSYEQYF. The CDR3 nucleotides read TGTGCCAGCAGTTCTGAGACAGGGAGCTCCTACGAGCAGTACTTC.

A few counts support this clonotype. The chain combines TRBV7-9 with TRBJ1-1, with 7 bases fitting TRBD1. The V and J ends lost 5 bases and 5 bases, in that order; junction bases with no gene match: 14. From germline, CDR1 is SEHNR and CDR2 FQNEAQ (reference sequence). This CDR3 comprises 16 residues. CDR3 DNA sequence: TGTGCCAGCAGCCCCGGGGGGAGAGGGGGCGAGACTGAAGCTTTCTTT. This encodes CASSPGGRGGETEAFF.

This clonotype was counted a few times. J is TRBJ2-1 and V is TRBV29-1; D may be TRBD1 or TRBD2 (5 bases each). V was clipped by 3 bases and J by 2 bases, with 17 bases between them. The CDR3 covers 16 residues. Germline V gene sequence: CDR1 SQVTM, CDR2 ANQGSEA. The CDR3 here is CSVEPPGRGPYNEQFF. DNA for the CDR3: TGCAGCGTTGAGCCCCCGGGCCGGGGCCCCTACAATGAGCAGTTCTTC.

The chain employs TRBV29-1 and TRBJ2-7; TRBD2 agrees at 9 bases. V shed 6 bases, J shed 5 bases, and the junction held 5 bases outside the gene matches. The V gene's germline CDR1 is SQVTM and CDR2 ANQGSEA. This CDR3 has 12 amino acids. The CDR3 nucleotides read TGCAGCGTCGAGTTAGCGGGAGACGAGCAGTACTTC. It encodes CSVELAGDEQYF.

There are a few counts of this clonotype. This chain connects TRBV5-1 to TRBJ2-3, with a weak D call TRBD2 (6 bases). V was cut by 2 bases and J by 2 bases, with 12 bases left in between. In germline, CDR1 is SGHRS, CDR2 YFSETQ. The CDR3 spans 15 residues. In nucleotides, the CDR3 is TGCGCCAGCAGCTTCGGGGAGGTGCCCACAGATACGCAGTATTTT. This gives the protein CASSFGEVPTDTQYF. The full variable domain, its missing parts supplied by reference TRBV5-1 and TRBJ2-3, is KAGVTQTPRYLIKTRGQQVTLSCSPISGHRSVSWYQQTPGQGLQFLFEYFSETQRNKGNFPGRFSGRQFSNSRSEMNVSTLELGDSALYLCASSFGEVPTDTQYFGPGTRLTVL.

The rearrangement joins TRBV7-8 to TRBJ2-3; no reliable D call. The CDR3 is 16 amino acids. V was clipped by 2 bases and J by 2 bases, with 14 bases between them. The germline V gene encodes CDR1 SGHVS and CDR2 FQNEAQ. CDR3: CASSLRTATLTDTQYF. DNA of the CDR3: TGTGCCAGCAGCTTACGGACGGCTACCCTCACAGATACGCAGTATTTT.

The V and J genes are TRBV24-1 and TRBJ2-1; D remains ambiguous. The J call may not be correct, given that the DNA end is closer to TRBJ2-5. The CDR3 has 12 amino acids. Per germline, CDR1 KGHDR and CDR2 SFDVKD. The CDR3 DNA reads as TGTGCCACCAGTGATAAGGTGGAGACCCAGTACTTC. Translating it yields CATSDKVETQYF.

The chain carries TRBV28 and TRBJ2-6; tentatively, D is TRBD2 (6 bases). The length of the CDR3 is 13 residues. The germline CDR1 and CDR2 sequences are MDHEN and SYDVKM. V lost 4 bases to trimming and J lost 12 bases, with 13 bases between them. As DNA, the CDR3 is TGTGCCAGCAGTTCAGCGCCAGCGGGCGTCCTGACTTTC. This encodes CASSSAPAGVLTF.